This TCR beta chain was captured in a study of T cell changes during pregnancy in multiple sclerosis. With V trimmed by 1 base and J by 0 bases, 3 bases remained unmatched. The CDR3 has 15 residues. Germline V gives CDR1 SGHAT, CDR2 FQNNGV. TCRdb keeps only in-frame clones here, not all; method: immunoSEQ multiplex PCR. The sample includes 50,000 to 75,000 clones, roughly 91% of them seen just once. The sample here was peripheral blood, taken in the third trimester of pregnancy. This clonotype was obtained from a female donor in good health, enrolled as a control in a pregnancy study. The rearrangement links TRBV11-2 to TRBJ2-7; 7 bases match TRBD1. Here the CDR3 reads CASSLATGSSYEQYF. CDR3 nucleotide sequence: TGTGCCAGCAGCTTAGCGACAGGGAGCTCCTACGAGCAGTACTTC.